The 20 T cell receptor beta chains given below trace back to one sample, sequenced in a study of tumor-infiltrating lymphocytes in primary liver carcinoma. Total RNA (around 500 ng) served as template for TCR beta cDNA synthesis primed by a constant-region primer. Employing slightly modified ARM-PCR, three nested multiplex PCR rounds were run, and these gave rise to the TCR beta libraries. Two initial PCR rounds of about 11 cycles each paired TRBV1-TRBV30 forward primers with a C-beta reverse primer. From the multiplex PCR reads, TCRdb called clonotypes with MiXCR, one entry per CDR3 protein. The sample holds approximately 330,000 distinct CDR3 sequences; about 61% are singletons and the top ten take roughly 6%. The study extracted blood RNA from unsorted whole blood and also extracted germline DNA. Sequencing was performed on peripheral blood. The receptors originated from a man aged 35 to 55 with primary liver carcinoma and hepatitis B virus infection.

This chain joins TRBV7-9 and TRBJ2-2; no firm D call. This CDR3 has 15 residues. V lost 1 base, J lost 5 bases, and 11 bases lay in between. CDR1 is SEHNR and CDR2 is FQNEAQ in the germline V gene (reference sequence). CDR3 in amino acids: CASSLVNGETGELFF. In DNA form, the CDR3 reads TGTGCCAGCAGCTTAGTTAATGGAGAAACCGGGGAGCTGTTTTTT.

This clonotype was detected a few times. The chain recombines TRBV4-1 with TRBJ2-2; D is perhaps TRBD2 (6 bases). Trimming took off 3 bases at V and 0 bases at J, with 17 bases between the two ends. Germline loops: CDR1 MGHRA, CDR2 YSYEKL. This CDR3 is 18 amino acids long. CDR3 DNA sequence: TGCGCCAGCAGCCAGGGATCTGAAGCGGGCGCGAACACCGGGGAGCTGTTTTTT. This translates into CASSQGSEAGANTGELFF.

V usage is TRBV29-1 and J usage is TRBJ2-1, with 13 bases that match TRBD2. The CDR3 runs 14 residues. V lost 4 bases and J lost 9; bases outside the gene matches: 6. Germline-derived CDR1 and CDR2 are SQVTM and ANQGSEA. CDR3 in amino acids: CSVARTSGSGEQFF. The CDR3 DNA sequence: TGCAGCGTTGCGCGGACTAGCGGGAGCGGTGAGCAGTTCTTC.

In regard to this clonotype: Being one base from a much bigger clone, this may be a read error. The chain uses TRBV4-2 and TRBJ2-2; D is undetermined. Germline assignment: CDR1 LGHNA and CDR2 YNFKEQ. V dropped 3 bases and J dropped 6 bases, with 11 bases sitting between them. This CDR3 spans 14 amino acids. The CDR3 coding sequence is TGTGCCAGCAGCCAGACCTTATATCCCGGGGAGCTGTTTTTT. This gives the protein CASSQTLYPGELFF.

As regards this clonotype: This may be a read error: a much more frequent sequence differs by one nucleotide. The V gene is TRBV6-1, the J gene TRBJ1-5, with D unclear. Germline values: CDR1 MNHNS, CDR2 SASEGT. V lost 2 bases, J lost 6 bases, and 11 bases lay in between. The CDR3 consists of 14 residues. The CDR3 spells CASSEQYRSQPQHF. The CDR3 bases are TGTGCCAGCAGTGAACAGTATCGCAGTCAGCCCCAGCATTTT.

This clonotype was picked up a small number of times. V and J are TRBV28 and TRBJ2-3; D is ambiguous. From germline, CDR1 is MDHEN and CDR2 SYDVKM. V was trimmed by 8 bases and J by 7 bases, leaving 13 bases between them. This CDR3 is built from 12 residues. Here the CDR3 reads CASRIGRNTQYF. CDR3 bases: TGTGCCAGCCGAATCGGCCGAAATACGCAGTATTTT.

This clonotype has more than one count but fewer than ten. This chain's CDR3 is CASISRGGSSSYNEQFF. DNA of the CDR3: TGTGCCAGCATCTCGAGGGGAGGCTCAAGCTCCTACAATGAGCAGTTCTTC. The chain has TRBV12-3 or TRBV12-4 and TRBJ2-1; D may be TRBD2 (6 bases). The CDR3 is 17 residues long. The germline V and J ends were trimmed by 7 bases and 0 bases, with 19 bases remaining between them.

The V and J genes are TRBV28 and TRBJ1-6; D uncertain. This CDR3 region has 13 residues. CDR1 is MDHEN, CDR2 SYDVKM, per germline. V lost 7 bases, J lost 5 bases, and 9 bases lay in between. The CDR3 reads CASKNSNNSPLHF. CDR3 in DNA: TGTGCCAGCAAGAACAGCAATAATTCACCCCTCCACTTT.

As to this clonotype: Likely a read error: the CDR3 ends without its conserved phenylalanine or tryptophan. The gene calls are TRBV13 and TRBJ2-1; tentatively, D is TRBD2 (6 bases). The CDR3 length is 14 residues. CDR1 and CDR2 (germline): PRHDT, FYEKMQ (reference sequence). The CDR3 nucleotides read TGTGCCAGCAGCTTAGCGGGGGAGTACAAAGAGCAGTTCTTA. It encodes CASSLAGEYKEQFL.

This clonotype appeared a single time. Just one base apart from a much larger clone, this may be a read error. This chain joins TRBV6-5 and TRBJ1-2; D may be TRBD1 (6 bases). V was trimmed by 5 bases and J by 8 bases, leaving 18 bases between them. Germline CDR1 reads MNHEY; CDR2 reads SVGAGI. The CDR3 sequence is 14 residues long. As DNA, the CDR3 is TGTGCCAGCAGTACGGCACAGGGCTCTTCCGGCTACACCTTC. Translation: CASSTAQGSSGYTF.

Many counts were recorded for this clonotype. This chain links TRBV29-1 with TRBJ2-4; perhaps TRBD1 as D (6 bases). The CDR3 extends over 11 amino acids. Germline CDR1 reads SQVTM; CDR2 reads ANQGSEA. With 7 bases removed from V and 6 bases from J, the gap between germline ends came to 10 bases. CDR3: CSAEQGNIQYF. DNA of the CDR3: TGCAGCGCCGAACAGGGAAACATTCAGTACTTC.

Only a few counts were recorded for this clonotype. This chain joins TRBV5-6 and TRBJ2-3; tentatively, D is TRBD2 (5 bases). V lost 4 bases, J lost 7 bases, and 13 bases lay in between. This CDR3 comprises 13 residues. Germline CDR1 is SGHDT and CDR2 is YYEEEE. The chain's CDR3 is CASSHPSGNTQYF. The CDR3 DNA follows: TGTGCCAGCAGCCACCCGAGCGGAAATACGCAGTATTTT. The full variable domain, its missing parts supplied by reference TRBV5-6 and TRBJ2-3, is DAGVTQSPTHLIKTRGQQVTLRCSPKSGHDTVSWYQQALGQGPQFIFQYYEEEERQRGNFPDRFSGHQFPNYSSELNVNALLLGDSALYLCASSHPSGNTQYFGPGTRLTVL.

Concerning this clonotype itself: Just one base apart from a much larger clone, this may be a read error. This CDR3 reads CATSQDSGTSYEQYF. In nucleotides, the CDR3 is TGCGCCACCAGCCAAGATAGTGGCACTTCCTACGAGCAGTACTTC. The chain combines TRBV4-3 with TRBJ2-7; D not resolved. The V gene's germline CDR1 is LGHNA and CDR2 YSLEER. The CDR3 sequence is 15 residues long.

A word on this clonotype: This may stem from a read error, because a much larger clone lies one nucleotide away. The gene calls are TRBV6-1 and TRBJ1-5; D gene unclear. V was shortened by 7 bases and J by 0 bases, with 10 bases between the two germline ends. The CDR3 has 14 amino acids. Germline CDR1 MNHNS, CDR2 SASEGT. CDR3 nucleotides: TGTGCCAGCATCAAGTTCTATAGCAATCAGCCCCAGCATTTT. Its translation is CASIKFYSNQPQHF.

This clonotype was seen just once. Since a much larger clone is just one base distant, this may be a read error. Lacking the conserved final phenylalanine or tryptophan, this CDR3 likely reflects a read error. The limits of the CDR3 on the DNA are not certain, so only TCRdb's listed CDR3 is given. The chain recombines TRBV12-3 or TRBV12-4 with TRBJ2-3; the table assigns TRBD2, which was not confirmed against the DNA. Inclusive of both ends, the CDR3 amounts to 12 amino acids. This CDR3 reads CASSFQWEGLLM.

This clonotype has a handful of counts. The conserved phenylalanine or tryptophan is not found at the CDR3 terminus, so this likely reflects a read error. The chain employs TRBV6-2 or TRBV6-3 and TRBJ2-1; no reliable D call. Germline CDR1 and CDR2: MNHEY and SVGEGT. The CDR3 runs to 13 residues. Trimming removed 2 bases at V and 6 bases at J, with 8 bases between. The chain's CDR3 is CASSYERTNEQFS. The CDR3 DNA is TGTGCCAGCAGTTACGAACGGACCAATGAGCAGTTCTCC.

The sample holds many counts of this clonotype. The DNA for the CDR3 is TGTGCCAGCAGCTTGGAGGGGACACCAACTAATGAAAAACTGTTTTTT. Translating it yields CASSLEGTPTNEKLFF. The chain recombines TRBV11-2 with TRBJ1-4, with D perhaps matching TRBD1 (6 bases). Trimming removed 3 bases at V and 0 bases at J, with 11 bases between. CDR1 SGHAT and CDR2 FQNNGV come from the germline V gene. The CDR3 has 16 residues.

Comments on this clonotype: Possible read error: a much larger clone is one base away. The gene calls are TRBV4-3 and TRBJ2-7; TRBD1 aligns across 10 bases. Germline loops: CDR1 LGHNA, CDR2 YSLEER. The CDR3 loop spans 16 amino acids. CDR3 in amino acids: CVSSLFPGTGVYEQYF. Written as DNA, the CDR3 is TGCGTCAGCAGCCTCTTCCCCGGGACAGGGGTCTACGAGCAGTACTTC.

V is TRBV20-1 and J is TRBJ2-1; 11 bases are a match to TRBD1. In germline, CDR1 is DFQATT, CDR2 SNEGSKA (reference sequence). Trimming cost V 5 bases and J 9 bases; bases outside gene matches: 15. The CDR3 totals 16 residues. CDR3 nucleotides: TGCAGTGCTTTCAACCCAGGACAGGGGGCTGGCAGTGAGCAGTTCTTC. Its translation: CSAFNPGQGAGSEQFF.

CDR3 amino acids: CASTPSGIGDTQYF. The CDR3 DNA sequence: TGCGCCAGCACCCCAAGCGGGATCGGAGATACGCAGTATTTT. The chain links TRBV5-1 to TRBJ2-3, with 7 bases that match TRBD2. In germline, CDR1 is SGHRS, CDR2 YFSETQ. The CDR3 has 14 amino acids. J gave up 5 bases and V 6 bases, and 9 bases lay outside the gene matches.